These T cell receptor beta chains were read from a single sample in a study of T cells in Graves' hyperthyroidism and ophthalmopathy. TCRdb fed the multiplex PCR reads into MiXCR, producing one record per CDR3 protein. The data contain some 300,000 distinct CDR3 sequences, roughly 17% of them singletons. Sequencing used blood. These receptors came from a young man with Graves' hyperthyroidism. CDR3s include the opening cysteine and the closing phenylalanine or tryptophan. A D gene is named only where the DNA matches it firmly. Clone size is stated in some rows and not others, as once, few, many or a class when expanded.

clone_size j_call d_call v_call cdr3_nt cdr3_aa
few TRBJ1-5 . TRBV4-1 TGCGCCAGCAGCCAAAGCCCGGTCGAGGGGGGTTATCAGCCCCAGCATTTT CASSQSPVEGGYQPQHF
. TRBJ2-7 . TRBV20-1 TGCAGTGCTAAACGACTACACGAACTCTACGAGCAGTACTTC CSAKRLHELYEQYF
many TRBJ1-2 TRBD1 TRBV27 TGTGCCAGCAGTTTAGACGCGTGGACAGGGGGGCACTATGGCTACACCTTC CASSLDAWTGGHYGYTF
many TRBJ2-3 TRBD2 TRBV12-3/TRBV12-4 TGTGCCAGCACCTTGACTAGCACCTCAGATACGCAGTATTTT CASTLTSTSDTQYF
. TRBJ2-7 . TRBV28 TGTGCCAGCAGTCCCCAAGGGTGGGGCAGGATCTCCTACGAGCAGTACTTC CASSPQGWGRISYEQYF
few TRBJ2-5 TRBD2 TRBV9 TGTGCCAGCAGCGACCGGACTAGCGGACAAGAGACCCAGTACTTC CASSDRTSGQETQYF
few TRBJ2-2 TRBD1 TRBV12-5 TGTGCTAGTTCGTCGGGACAGGGGGCGTCCGGGGAGCTGTTTTTT CASSSGQGASGELFF
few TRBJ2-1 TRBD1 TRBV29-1 TGCAGCGTTGAAGGGGACAGAACATACAATGAGCAGTTCTTC CSVEGDRTYNEQFF
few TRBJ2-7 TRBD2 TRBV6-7 TGTGCCAGCCTAACACGGACTAGCGGAGGATACGAGCAGTACTTC CASLTRTSGGYEQYF
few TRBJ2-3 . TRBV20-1 TGCAGTGCTAGCAATGGAAGCAGCGTTGATACGCAGTATTTT CSASNGSSVDTQYF
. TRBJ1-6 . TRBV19 TGTGCCTCGAGGGGTAATTCACCCCTCCACTTT CASRGNSPLHF
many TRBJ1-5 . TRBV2 TGTGCCAGCAGTGCAGGGCGTAATCAGCCCCAGCATTTT CASSAGRNQPQHF
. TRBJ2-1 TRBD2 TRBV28 TGTGCCAGCAGGTTCGGACTAGGAGTAGGGGAGCAGTTCTTC CASRFGLGVGEQFF
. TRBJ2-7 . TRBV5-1 TGCGCCAGCTGTCGTCTAGAGGCCAACGGGGTGCAGTACTTC CASCRLEANGVQYF
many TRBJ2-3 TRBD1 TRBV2 TGTGCCAACCCTACAGGGGATGGCACAGATACGCAGTATTTT CANPTGDGTDTQYF
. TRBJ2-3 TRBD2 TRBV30 TGTGCCTGGAAAGGCGGGAGCGGCGCAGATACGCAGTATTTT CAWKGGSGADTQYF
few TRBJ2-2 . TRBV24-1 TGTGCCACCAGTGAACGCCAAACCGGGGAGCTGTTTTTT CATSERQTGELFF
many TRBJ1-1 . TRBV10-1 TGCGCCAGCAGTGAGGCAGGGTACACTGAAGCTTTCTTT CASSEAGYTEAFF
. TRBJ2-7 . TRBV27 TGTGCCAGCAGTTTATCGAAGAATGGGGCCTACGAGCAGTACTTC CASSLSKNGAYEQYF
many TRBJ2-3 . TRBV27 TGTGCCAGCAGTTTTCGCTTCGTTCAGAGAGATACGCAGTATTTT CASSFRFVQRDTQYF
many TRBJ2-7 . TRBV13 TGTGCCAGCAGTTTGGGCCCCTCCTACGAGCAGTACTTC CASSLGPSYEQYF
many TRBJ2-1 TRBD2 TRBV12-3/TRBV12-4 TGTGCCAGCAGTTTTAGCGGGAGGGAAAACAATGAGCAGTTCTTC CASSFSGRENNEQFF
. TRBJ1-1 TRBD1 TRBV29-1 TGCAGCCCCCCACGGACAGGGGAATCGAGGCGGACTGAAGCTTTCTTT CSPPRTGESRRTEAFF
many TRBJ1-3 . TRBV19 TGTGCCAGTAGTATGGGGACCGCCGGAAACACCATATATTTT CASSMGTAGNTIYF
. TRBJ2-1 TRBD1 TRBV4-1 TGCGCCAGCAGCCACCTTAGGGGGACAGGGGGCGCCTACAATGAGCAGTTCTTC CASSHLRGTGGAYNEQFF
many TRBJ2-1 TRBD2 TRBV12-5 TGTGCTAGTGGTTTGTTCCAGAGACTAGCGTATGTCGCTACCTACAATGAGCAGTTCTTC CASGLFQRLAYVATYNEQFF
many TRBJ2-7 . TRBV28 TGTGCCAGCAGTCCCTACCCGGGGGCTCAGAGCTCCTACGAGCAGTACTTC CASSPYPGAQSSYEQYF
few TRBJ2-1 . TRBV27 TGTGCCAGCAGGGGAGGGGGGGCGAGCTCCTACAATGAGCAGTTCTTC CASRGGGASSYNEQFF